This T cell receptor (beta chain) was captured in a study of persistence of HIV-infected CD4 T cells. General study results and limits: TCR analyses could not target the rare provirus-carrying CMV-responding cells.

This was the immunoSEQ version 4 assay in survey mode. Repertoires were generated with immunoSEQ multiplex PCR, while TCRdb's copy carries only in-frame clones and drops some. The sample lists 37,000 or so clones, 75% to 90% seen once, with 1.5% to 2% in the top ten. Cells were stimulated with CMV-infected fibroblast lysates at approximately 10 ug/mL. Sorted nonresponding memory CD4+ T cells were CD40L-negative, CD69-negative, CD45RO-high. Donors had CD4+ T cell counts above 400 cells/uL and were CMV-seropositive. A word on this clone: Its antigen remains unknown.

This CDR3 has 17 amino acids. Unmatched junction bases numbered 3, after V lost 4 bases and J lost 0 bases. Germline V lookup: CDR1 MRHNA, CDR2 SNTAGT. Here the sequenced sample was CD4+ T cells sorted from PBMCs after roughly 18-hour stimulation, taken from a patient who received antiretroviral therapy. The origin of this receptor is an adult man with HIV who was CMV-seropositive. The chain couples TRBV6-4 to TRBJ2-6; 10 bases are a match to TRBD1. CDR3: CASSAGTGVSGANVLTF. The CDR3 DNA reads TGTGCCAGCAGTGCGGGGACAGGGGTCTCTGGGGCCAACGTCCTGACTTTC.